These 20 T cell receptor beta chains share one sample of origin, sequenced in a study of patients and donors after allogeneic stem cell transplantation. Each CDR3 protein is one row after TCRdb ran MiXCR on the RT-PCR reads. This table has roughly 150,000 distinct CDR3 sequences, about 24% appearing once. The sample taken for sequencing was blood, either unsorted or a sorted T cell fraction (not recorded which). The receptors shown here come from a human donor who was either an allogeneic HSCT recipient or a stem cell or donor lymphocyte infusion donor (not recorded which). It is not recorded whose cells these are; they may come from a transplant donor.

The chain carries TRBV6-2 or TRBV6-3 and TRBJ2-7, with D hard to call. The length of the CDR3 is 17 residues. Germline CDR1 is MNHEY and CDR2 is SVGEGT. V was trimmed by 2 bases and J by 2 bases, leaving 19 bases between them. DNA of the CDR3: TGTGCCAGCAGTTACGGGCTCGGCGGACGGAATGCCTACGAGCAGTACTTC. Its protein is CASSYGLGGRNAYEQYF.

The genes are TRBV7-9 and TRBJ2-3, with 9 bases fitting TRBD2. CDR1 is SEHNR and CDR2 is FQNEAQ in the germline V gene (reference sequence). J was trimmed by 3 bases and V by 7 bases; bases with no gene match: 8. This CDR3 comprises 15 residues. The CDR3 bases are TGTGCCAGCATTGATAGCGGGAGAGGGACAGATACGCAGTATTTT. This encodes CASIDSGRGTDTQYF.

The chain links TRBV5-1 to TRBJ1-2; D call uncertain. V was clipped by 2 bases and J by 9 bases, with 20 bases between them. Germline CDR1 SGHRS, CDR2 YFSETQ. CDR3 length equals 15 residues. Here the CDR3 DNA reads TGCGCCAGCAGCTTTCCAGCGGGAACCAGGCGGAGCTACACCTTC. Amino acids: CASSFPAGTRRSYTF.

This sequence joins TRBV20-1 and TRBJ2-2; D remains ambiguous. V was cut by 3 bases and J by 0 bases, with 14 bases left in between. CDR1 is DFQATT and CDR2 is SNEGSKA in the germline V gene (reference sequence). This CDR3 is built from 16 residues. The CDR3 sequence: CSASLGRPTNTGELFF. The CDR3 DNA reads TGCAGTGCTAGTCTCGGCAGGCCTACGAACACCGGGGAGCTGTTTTTT.

This clonotype was observed many times. The V and J genes are TRBV5-1 and TRBJ2-2; D ambiguous. The CDR3 length is 14 residues. Germline V CDR1 and CDR2: SGHRS, YFSETQ. The ends were cut back, 2 bases at V and 3 bases at J, with 8 bases in the middle. The CDR3 nucleotides are TGCGCCAGCAGCTTAAGGGTGGACACCGGGGAGCTGTTTTTT. Protein: CASSLRVDTGELFF.

The J gene is TRBJ1-4, the V gene TRBV6-6; D is unclear. The germline V gene has CDR1 MNHNY and CDR2 SVGAGI (reference sequence). Trimming stripped 7 bases from V and 8 bases from J, with 20 bases between. This CDR3 has 15 residues. The CDR3 protein is CASNQISDGREKLFF. Here the CDR3 DNA reads TGTGCCAGCAACCAGATATCGGACGGGCGGGAAAAACTGTTTTTT.

This clonotype was seen a handful of times. The chain joins TRBV5-1 to TRBJ1-6, with 8 bases lining up with TRBD1. The CDR3 spans 16 residues. CDR1 is SGHRS and CDR2 is YFSETQ in the germline V gene. V lost 3 bases, J lost 5 bases, and 7 bases stayed unmatched. The DNA of the CDR3 is TGCGCCAGCAGCTACGCGGACAGGGCGAATAATTCACCCCTCCACTTT. Translated: CASSYADRANNSPLHF.

This clonotype was seen a few times. The chain carries TRBV20-1 and TRBJ2-2, with a tentative D call TRBD1 (5 bases). CDR1 and CDR2 (germline): DFQATT, SNEGSKA (reference sequence). This CDR3 region has 13 residues. The V and J ends lost 6 bases and 2 bases respectively, with 10 bases between them. Here the CDR3 DNA reads TGCAGTGCCCTCGACAGAAACACCGGGGAGCTGTTTTTT. Its protein product is CSALDRNTGELFF.

This clonotype has only a few counts. The CDR3 protein is CASSFPGTGTYEQYF. The CDR3 nucleotides read TGTGCCAGCAGCTTCCCCGGGACGGGGACCTACGAGCAGTACTTC. The chain uses TRBV7-9 and TRBJ2-7; D might be TRBD1 or TRBD2, each matching 5 bases. From germline, CDR1 is SEHNR and CDR2 FQNEAQ (reference sequence). This CDR3 has 15 residues. Trimming took off 3 bases at V and 2 bases at J, with 14 bases between the two ends.

This clonotype was seen more than once but under ten times. CDR3 in DNA: TGTGCCAGCAGTGGGGACACCAATGAAGCTTTCTTT. Translation gives CASSGDTNEAFF. V usage is TRBV2 and J usage is TRBJ1-1; tentative D call: TRBD1 (6 bases). V was clipped by 4 bases and J by 7 bases, with 10 bases between them. This CDR3 comprises 12 residues. The germline gives CDR1 SNHLY, CDR2 FYNNEI.

The chain has TRBV12-3 or TRBV12-4 and TRBJ1-6; D gene ambiguous. The CDR3 has 12 amino acids. V lost 6 bases, J lost 6 bases, and 6 bases lay in between. CDR3 DNA: TGTGCCAGCAGCCGAAGTAATTCACCCCTCCACTTT. Its protein is CASSRSNSPLHF.

As to this clonotype: A junction boundary mismatches the germline segment, possibly from a read error. The rearrangement links TRBV5-1 to TRBJ2-3; maybe TRBD2 (6 bases). There are 16 residues in the CDR3. Germline CDR1 SGHRS, CDR2 YFSETQ. CDR3 bases: TGCGCGAGCAGCTTAAGGGAGGCTGGGGGCACAGATACGCAGTATTTT. Its translation is CASSLREAGGTDTQYF.

The chain joins TRBV10-3 to TRBJ2-7, with D tentatively TRBD1 (6 bases). The CDR3 is 13 amino acids. Deletions cut 6 bases from V and 3 bases from J, with 12 bases between. Germline CDR1 ENHRY, CDR2 SYGVKD. CDR3 sequence: CAIRTGVNYEQYF. The CDR3 nucleotides read TGTGCCATCAGGACAGGAGTCAACTACGAGCAGTACTTC.

This clonotype was picked up many times. The chain employs TRBV6-2 or TRBV6-3 and TRBJ1-5; TRBD1 matches 10 bases. Germline trimming cut 7 bases from V and 5 bases from J; bases unmatched to any gene: 11. CDR3 length: 16 residues. Germline V CDR1 and CDR2: MNHEY, SVGEGT. DNA for the CDR3: TGTGCCAGCACTACGACCCGGGACAGGGGTCATCAGCCCCAGCATTTT. The encoded protein is CASTTTRDRGHQPQHF.

The chain combines TRBV5-1 with TRBJ2-1, with 13 bases aligning to TRBD2. Germline V CDR1 and CDR2: SGHRS, YFSETQ. The J segment lost 9 bases and the V segment lost 0 bases, leaving 3 bases of the junction unmatched. CDR3 length: 15 residues. CDR3 in DNA: TGCGCCAGCAGCTTGGGGACTAGCGGGAGAGGTGAGCAGTTCTTC. Translated, it gives CASSLGTSGRGEQFF.

The chain joins TRBV10-3 to TRBJ2-7; TRBD1 aligns across 7 bases. The CDR3 consists of 15 residues. Germline assignment: CDR1 ENHRY and CDR2 SYGVKD. V was pared by 3 bases and J by 1 base, with 6 bases of the junction left unmatched. CDR3 sequence reads: CAISDTGALSYEQYF. The CDR3 DNA reads as TGTGCCATCAGTGATACAGGGGCCCTGTCCTACGAGCAGTACTTC.

This clonotype appeared a few times. This rearrangement joins TRBV7-6 to TRBJ2-1, with D perhaps matching TRBD2 (5 bases). Between the trimmed V and J ends, which lost 5 bases and 6 bases, there was a span of 8 bases. The germline V gene has CDR1 SGHVS and CDR2 FNYEAQ. This CDR3 region has 12 residues. The CDR3 bases are TGTGCCAGCAGCCTTGAGGGCAATGAGCAGTTCTTC. It codes for CASSLEGNEQFF.

The genes are TRBV3-1 and TRBJ2-7; 10 bases are shared with TRBD2. After removal of 1 base from V and 3 bases from J, the junction contained 0 bases not matched to a gene. From germline, CDR1 is LGHDT and CDR2 YNNKEL (reference sequence). The CDR3 covers 14 residues. The CDR3 sequence is CASSQGLAGYEQYF. DNA of the CDR3: TGTGCCAGCAGCCAAGGACTAGCGGGCTACGAGCAGTACTTC.

This clonotype was picked up one time. The chain combines TRBV24-1 with TRBJ2-1; 8 bases agree with TRBD1. The trim removed 3 bases at V and 8 bases at J, leaving 8 bases unmatched. The length of the CDR3 is 15 residues. Germline-derived CDR1 and CDR2 are KGHDR and SFDVKD. The CDR3 sequence is CATSDSRQGWDEQFF. As DNA, the CDR3 is TGTGCCACCAGTGATAGCAGACAGGGGTGGGATGAGCAGTTCTTC.

The rearrangement uses TRBV7-2 and TRBJ2-3, with 11 bases aligning to TRBD2. Germline CDR1 SGHTA, CDR2 FQGNSA. Losses at the gene ends were 8 bases for V and 6 bases for J; bases not matched to a gene: 10. This CDR3 spans 15 amino acids. Here the CDR3 DNA reads TGTGCCAGCCGTAGGGAACTAGCGGGGGCCGATACGCAGTATTTT. Encoded protein: CASRRELAGADTQYF.